These 10 T cell receptor beta chains were all obtained from the same sample, sequenced in a study of T cell responses to AZD1222 COVID-19 vaccine. TCRdb keeps only in-frame clones here, not all; method: immunoSEQ multiplex PCR. The table shows around 150,000 clones, with about 92% occurring only once. The sample in question was peripheral blood, obtained 28 days after the second AZD1222 dose. These receptors all stem from an adult who received the AZD1222 COVID-19 vaccine.

V and J are TRBV28 and TRBJ2-7; perhaps TRBD2 as D (7 bases). With 4 bases removed from V and 5 bases from J, the gap between germline ends came to 21 bases. Germline CDR1 is MDHEN and CDR2 is SYDVKM. The CDR3 runs 16 residues. The CDR3 region is CASSSGGGSSVDEQYF. DNA for the CDR3: TGTGCCAGCAGTTCTGGGGGGGGCTCTTCAGTTGACGAGCAGTACTTC.

The chain joins TRBV5-5 to TRBJ2-2; tentative D call: TRBD2 (5 bases). Trimming removed 6 bases from V and 0 bases from J, with 15 bases in between. Per germline, CDR1 SGHKS and CDR2 YYEKEE (reference sequence). The CDR3 spans 16 residues. CDR3 sequence (DNA): TGTGCCAGCACTCGTGTCGGGATCGCGAACACCGGGGAGCTGTTTTTT. Protein: CASTRVGIANTGELFF.

V usage is TRBV5-6 and J usage is TRBJ1-6; TRBD1 might be the D (5 bases). The germline V gene has CDR1 SGHDT and CDR2 YYEEEE. V was pared by 1 base and J by 4 bases, with 15 bases between. The CDR3 has 17 residues. The CDR3 bases are TGTGCCAGCAGCTTGCCGACCCGGGACGGATATAATTCACCCCTCCACTTT. It translates to CASSLPTRDGYNSPLHF.

This chain connects TRBV29-1 to TRBJ2-1; D is perhaps TRBD2 (7 bases). The CDR3 is made up of 11 amino acids. Germline assignment: CDR1 SQVTM and CDR2 ANQGSEA. V shed 5 bases and J shed 12 bases, with 14 bases lying between them. Here the CDR3 DNA reads TGCAGCGTTACCCAGGGGAGGGTGCAGTTCTTC. Protein sequence: CSVTQGRVQFF.

The chain employs TRBV4-1 and TRBJ1-1; D not resolved. The CDR3 loop spans 16 amino acids. V gave up 0 bases and J gave up 3 bases, with 14 bases separating them. Germline assignment: CDR1 MGHRA and CDR2 YSYEKL. The DNA of the CDR3 is TGCGCCAGCAGCCAAGATCTGTGGACGGAGTACACTGAAGCTTTCTTT. It translates to CASSQDLWTEYTEAFF.

This clone was detected a few times. At one of its ends the junction is not consistent with the germline gene, which may arise from a read error. The chain recombines TRBV7-9 with TRBJ2-5; 7 bases fit TRBD2. Germline CDR1 and CDR2: SEHNR and FQNEAQ (reference sequence). The CDR3 length is 16 residues. CDR3: CASSLDGTIGGESQYF. CDR3 nucleotide sequence: TGTGCCAGCAGCTTAGATGGGACTATCGGTGGAGAGAGCCAGTACTTC.

The chain links TRBV18 to TRBJ1-2; D is undetermined. Per germline, CDR1 KGHSH and CDR2 LQKENI. V lost 2 bases and J lost 4, with 11 bases in between. There are 14 residues in the CDR3. DNA of the CDR3: TGTGCCAGCTCACCAGGCAGGTTTGTCTATGGCTACACCTTC. Protein: CASSPGRFVYGYTF.

V is TRBV18 and J is TRBJ2-7; maybe TRBD2 (6 bases). V lost 1 base to trimming and J lost 5 bases, with 9 bases between them. Germline V gene data show CDR1 as KGHSH and CDR2 as LQKENI. The CDR3 runs to 13 residues. CDR3 loop: CASSPLTSNEQYF. The CDR3 bases are TGTGCCAGCTCACCACTGACTAGTAACGAGCAGTACTTC.

The chain combines TRBV24-1 with TRBJ1-2; no definite D call. Germline V gene sequence: CDR1 KGHDR, CDR2 SFDVKD. The CDR3 totals 12 residues. Trimming cost V 4 bases and J 14 bases, with 16 bases left between them. CDR3 DNA sequence: TGTGCCACCAGTGACCCGGACCAGGACCTTACCTTC. Translating gives CATSDPDQDLTF.

V gene TRBV28 combines with J gene TRBJ2-7; 12 bases are a match to TRBD1. The CDR3 has 15 amino acids. The J segment lost 6 bases and the V segment lost 4 bases, leaving 7 bases of the junction unmatched. CDR1 and CDR2 (germline): MDHEN, SYDVKM. Here the CDR3 DNA reads TGTGCCAGCAGTTCTTCCGGGACAGGGGGCGGCGAGCAGTACTTC. Translation: CASSSSGTGGGEQYF.